This T cell receptor (beta chain) comes out of a study of T cell repertoires in cytomegalovirus infection. In germline, CDR1 is DFQATT, CDR2 SNEGSKA (reference sequence). This CDR3 has 13 residues. V lost 1 base, J lost 8 bases, and 14 bases lay in between. From the reads, TCRdb called clonotypes with MiXCR, one entry per CDR3 protein. The sample contains 500,000 or so distinct CDR3 sequences, more than 15% of which appear only once. Only a few counts were recorded for this clonotype. The sequence was obtained from a human donor in good health (CMV status not recorded). Some clones in this sample may be carry-over from other donors' samples. The gene calls are TRBV20-1 and TRBJ1-1, with D tentatively TRBD1 (6 bases). Sequenced sample: CD8+ T cells from PBMCs. In nucleotides, the CDR3 is TGCAGTGCTAGAGTTCGGGGGCGCGGAGAAGCTTTCTTT. Translation: CSARVRGRGEAFF.